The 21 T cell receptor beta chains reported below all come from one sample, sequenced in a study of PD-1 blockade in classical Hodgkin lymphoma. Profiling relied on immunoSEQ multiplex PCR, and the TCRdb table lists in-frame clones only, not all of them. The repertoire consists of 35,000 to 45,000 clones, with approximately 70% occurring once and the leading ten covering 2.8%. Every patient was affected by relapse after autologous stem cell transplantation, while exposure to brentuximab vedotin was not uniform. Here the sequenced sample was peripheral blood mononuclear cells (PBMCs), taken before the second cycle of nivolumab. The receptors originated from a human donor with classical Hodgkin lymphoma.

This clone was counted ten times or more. The CDR3 spells CASSLDVGEAFF. The CDR3 DNA follows: TGTGCCAGCAGCTTGGATGTAGGAGAAGCTTTCTTT. J is TRBJ1-1 and V is TRBV5-4; D is ambiguous. This CDR3 region has 12 residues. Germline V lookup: CDR1 SGHNT, CDR2 YYREEE (reference sequence). Trimming stripped 0 bases from V and 8 bases from J, with 8 bases between.

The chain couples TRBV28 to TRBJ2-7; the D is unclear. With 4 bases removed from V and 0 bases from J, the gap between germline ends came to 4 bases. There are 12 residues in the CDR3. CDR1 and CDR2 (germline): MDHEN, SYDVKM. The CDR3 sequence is CASSSSSYEQYF. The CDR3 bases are TGTGCCAGCAGTTCGAGCTCCTACGAGCAGTACTTC.

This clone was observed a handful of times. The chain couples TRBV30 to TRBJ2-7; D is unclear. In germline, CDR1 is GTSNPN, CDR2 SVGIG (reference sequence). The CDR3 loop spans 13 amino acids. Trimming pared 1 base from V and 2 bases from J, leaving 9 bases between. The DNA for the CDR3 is TGTGCCTGGAGTGAAGGGATCACCTACGAGCAGTACTTC. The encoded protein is CAWSEGITYEQYF.

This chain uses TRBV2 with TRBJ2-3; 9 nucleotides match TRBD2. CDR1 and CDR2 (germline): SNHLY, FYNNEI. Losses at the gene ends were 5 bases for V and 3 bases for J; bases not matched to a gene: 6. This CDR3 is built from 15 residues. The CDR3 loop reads CASSRSGGWTDTQYF. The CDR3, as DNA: TGTGCCAGCAGTCGAAGCGGGGGGTGGACAGATACGCAGTATTTT.

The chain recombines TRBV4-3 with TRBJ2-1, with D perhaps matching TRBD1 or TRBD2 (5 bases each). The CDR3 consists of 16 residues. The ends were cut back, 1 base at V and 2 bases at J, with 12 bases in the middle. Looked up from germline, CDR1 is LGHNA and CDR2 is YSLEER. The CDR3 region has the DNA TGCGCCAGCAGCCAAGTCGTCCAGGGACCCTACAATGAGCAGTTCTTC. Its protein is CASSQVVQGPYNEQFF.

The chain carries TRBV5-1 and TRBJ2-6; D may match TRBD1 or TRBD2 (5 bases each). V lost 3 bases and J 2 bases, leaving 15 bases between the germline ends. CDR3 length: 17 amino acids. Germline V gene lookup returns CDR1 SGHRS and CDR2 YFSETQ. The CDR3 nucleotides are TGCGCCAGCAGCTATGTTTTTGGGGGAGCTGGGGCCAACGTCCTGACTTTC. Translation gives CASSYVFGGAGANVLTF.

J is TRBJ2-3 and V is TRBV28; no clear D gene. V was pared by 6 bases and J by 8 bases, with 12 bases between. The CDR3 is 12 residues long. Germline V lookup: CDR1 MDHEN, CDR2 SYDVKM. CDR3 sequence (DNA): TGTGCCAGCAGCCTCCGACTGGCTACGCAGTATTTT. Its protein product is CASSLRLATQYF.

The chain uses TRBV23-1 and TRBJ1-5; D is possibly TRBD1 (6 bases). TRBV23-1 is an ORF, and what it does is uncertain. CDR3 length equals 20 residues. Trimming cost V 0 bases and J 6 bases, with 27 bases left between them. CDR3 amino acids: CASSQSTFKGGATIFQPQHF. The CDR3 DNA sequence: TGCGCCAGCAGTCAATCCACCTTCAAAGGGGGAGCTACGATTTTTCAGCCCCAGCATTTT.

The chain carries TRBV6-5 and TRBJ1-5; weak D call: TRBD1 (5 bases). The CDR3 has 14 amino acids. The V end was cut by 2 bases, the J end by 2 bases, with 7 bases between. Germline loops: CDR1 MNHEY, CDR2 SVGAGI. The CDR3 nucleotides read TGTGCCAGCAGTTACATGGGGGGCAATCAGCCCCAGCATTTT. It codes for CASSYMGGNQPQHF.

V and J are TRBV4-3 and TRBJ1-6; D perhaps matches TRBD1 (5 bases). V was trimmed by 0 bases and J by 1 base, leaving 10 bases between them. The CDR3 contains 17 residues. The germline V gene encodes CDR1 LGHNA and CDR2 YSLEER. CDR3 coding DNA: TGCGCCAGCAGCCAAGATGCGGGGGTATCCTATAATTCACCCCTCCACTTT. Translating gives CASSQDAGVSYNSPLHF.

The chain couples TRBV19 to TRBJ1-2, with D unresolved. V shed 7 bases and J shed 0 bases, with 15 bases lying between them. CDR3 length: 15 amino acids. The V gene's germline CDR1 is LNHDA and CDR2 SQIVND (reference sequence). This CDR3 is CASTITISANYGYTF. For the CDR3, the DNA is TGTGCCAGTACCATTACGATATCGGCTAACTATGGCTACACCTTC.

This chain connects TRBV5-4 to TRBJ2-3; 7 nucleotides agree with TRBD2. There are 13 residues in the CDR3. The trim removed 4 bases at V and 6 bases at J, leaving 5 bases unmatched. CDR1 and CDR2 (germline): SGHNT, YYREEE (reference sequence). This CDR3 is CASSLGRSDTQYF. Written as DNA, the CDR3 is TGTGCCAGCAGCCTCGGGAGGAGCGATACGCAGTATTTT.

The CDR3 sequence: CASNLPSGSDTDTQYF. CDR3 DNA: TGTGCCAGCAACCTCCCGAGCGGGAGTGATACAGATACGCAGTATTTT. The chain links TRBV2 to TRBJ2-3; 8 bases are shared with TRBD2. Germline V gene lookup returns CDR1 SNHLY and CDR2 FYNNEI. This CDR3 region has 16 residues. V lost 7 bases to trimming and J lost 3 bases; unmatched junction nucleotides: 12.

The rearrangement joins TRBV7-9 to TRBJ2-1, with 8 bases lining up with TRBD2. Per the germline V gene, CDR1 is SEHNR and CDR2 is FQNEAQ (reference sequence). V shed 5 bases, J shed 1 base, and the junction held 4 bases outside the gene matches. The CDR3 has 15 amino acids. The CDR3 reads CASSPSGQSYNEQFF. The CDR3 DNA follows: TGTGCCAGCAGCCCTAGCGGGCAGTCCTACAATGAGCAGTTCTTC.

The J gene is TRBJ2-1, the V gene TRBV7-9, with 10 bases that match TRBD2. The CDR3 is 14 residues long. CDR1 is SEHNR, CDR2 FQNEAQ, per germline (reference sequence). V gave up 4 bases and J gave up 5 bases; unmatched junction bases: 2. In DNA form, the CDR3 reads TGTGCCAGCAGCTCGGGACTAGCGAACAATGAGCAGTTCTTC. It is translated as CASSSGLANNEQFF.

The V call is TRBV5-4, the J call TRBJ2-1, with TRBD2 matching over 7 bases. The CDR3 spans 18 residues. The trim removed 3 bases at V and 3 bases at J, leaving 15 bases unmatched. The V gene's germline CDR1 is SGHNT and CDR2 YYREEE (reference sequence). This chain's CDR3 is CASSSRLLGGSRYNEQFF. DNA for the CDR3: TGTGCCAGCAGCTCTCGCCTACTGGGAGGGTCCCGCTACAATGAGCAGTTCTTC.

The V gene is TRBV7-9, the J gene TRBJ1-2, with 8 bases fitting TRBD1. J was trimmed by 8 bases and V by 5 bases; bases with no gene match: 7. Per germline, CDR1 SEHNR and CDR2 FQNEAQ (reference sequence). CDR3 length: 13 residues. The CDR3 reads CASSHGTGRGYTF. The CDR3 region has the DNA TGTGCCAGCAGCCATGGGACAGGAAGGGGCTACACCTTC.

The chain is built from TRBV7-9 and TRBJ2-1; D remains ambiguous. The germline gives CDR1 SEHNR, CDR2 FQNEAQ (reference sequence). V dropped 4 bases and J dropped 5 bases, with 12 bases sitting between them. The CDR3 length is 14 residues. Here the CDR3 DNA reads TGTGCCAGCAGCTCGCTTGGGATAGACAATGAGCAGTTCTTC. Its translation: CASSSLGIDNEQFF.

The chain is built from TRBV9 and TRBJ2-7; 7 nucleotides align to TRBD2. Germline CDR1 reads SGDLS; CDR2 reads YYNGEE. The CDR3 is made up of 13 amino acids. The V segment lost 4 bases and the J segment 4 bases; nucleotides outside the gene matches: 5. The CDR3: CASSRAGRYEQYF. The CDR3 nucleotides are TGTGCCAGCAGCCGGGCCGGGAGGTACGAGCAGTACTTC.

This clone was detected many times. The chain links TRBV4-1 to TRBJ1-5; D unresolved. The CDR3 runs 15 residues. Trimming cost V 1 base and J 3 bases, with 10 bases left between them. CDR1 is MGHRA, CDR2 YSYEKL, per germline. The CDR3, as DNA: TGCGCCAGCAGCCAAGTTCTGGATTCCAATCAGCCCCAGCATTTT. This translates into CASSQVLDSNQPQHF.

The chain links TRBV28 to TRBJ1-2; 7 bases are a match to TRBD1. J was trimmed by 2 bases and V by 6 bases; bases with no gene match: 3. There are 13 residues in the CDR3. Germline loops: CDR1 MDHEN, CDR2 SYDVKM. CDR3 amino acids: CASSWGQNYGYTF. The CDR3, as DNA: TGTGCCAGCAGCTGGGGACAGAACTATGGCTACACCTTC.